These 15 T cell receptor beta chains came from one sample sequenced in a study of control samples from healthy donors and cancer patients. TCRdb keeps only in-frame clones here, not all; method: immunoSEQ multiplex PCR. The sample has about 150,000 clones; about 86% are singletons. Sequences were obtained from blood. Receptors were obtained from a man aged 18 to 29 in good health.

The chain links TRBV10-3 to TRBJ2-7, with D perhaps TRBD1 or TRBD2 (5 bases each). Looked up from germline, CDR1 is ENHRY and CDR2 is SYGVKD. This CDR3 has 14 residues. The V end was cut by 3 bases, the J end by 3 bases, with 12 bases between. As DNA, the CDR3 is TGTGCCATCAGTGATCGGGACGGAGGCTACGAGCAGTACTTC. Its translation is CAISDRDGGYEQYF.

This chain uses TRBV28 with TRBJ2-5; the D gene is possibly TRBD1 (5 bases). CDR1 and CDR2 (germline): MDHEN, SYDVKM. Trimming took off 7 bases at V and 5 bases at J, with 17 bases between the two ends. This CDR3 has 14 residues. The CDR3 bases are TGTGCCAGCACAGAAGGGGTTAGAGAGGAGACCCAGTACTTC. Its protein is CASTEGVREETQYF.

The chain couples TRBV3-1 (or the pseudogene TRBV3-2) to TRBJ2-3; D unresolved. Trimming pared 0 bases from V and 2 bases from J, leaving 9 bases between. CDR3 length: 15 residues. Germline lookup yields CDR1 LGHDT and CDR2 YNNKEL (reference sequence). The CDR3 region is CASSQEPQTTDTQYF. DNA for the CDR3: TGTGCCAGCAGCCAAGAACCGCAGACCACAGATACGCAGTATTTT.

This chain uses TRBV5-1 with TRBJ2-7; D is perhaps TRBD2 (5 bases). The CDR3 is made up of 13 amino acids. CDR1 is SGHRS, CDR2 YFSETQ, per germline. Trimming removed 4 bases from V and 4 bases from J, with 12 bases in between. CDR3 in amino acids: CASSPRVDYEQYF. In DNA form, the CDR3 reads TGCGCCAGCAGCCCGCGGGTGGATTACGAGCAGTACTTC.

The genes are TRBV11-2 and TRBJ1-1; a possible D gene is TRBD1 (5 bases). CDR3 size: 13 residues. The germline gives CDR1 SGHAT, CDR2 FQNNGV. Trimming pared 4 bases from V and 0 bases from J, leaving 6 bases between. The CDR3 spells CASSWGMNTEAFF. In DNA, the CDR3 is TGTGCCAGCAGCTGGGGGATGAACACTGAAGCTTTCTTT. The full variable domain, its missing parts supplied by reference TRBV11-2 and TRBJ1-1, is EAGVAQSPRYKIIEKRQSVAFWCNPISGHATLYWYQQILGQGPKLLIQFQNNGVVDDSQLPKDRFSAERLKGVDSTLKIQPAKLEDSAVYLCASSWGMNTEAFFGQGTRLTVV.

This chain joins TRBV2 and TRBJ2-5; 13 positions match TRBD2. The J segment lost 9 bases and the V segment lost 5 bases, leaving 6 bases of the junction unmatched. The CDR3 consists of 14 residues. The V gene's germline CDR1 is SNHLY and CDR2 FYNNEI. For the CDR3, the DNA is TGTGCCAGCAGTCGGACTAGCGGGGGTGGCGCCCAGTACTTC. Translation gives CASSRTSGGGAQYF.

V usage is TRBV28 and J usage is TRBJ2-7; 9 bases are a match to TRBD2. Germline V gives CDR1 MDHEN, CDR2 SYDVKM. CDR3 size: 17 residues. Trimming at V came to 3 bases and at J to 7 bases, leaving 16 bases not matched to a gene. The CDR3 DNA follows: TGTGCCAGCAGTTTGGGGAGTCTAGCGGGGCGCTCGGGGGAGCAGTACTTC. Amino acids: CASSLGSLAGRSGEQYF.

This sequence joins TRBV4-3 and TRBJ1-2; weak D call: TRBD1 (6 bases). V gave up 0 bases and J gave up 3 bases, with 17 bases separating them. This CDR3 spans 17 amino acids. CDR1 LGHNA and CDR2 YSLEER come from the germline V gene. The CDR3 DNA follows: TGCGCCAGCAGCCAAGAAGGAGTGGGGGCTCGGGACTATGGCTACACCTTC. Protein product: CASSQEGVGARDYGYTF.

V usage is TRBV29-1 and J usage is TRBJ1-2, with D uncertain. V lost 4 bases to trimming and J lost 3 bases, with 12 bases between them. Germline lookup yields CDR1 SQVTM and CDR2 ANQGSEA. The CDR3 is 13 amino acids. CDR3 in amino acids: CSVVGSGHYGYTF. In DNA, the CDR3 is TGCAGCGTTGTAGGCTCCGGACACTATGGCTACACCTTC. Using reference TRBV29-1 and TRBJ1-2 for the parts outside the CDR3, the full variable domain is SAVISQKPSRDICQRGTSLTIQCQVDSQVTMMFWYRQQPGQSLTLIATANQGSEATYESGFVIDKFPISRPNLTFSTLTVSNMSPEDSSIYLCSVVGSGHYGYTFGSGTRLTVV.

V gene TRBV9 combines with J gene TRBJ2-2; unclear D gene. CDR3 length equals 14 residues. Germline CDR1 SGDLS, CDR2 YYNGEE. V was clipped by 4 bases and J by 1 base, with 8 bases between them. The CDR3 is CASSPWKNTGELFF. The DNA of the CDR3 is TGTGCCAGCAGCCCGTGGAAGAACACCGGGGAGCTGTTTTTT.

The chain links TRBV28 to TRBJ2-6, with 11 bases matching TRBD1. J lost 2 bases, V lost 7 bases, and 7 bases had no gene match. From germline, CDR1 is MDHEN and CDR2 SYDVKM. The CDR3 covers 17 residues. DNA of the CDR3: TGTGCCAGCAAACCAGGACAGGGGGCCACTGGGGCCAACGTCCTGACTTTC. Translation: CASKPGQGATGANVLTF.

CDR3 nucleotides: TGTGCCAGCAGCAAAGTTAGCGGCTACAATGAGCAGTTCTTC. This translates into CASSKVSGYNEQFF. The chain uses TRBV21-1 and TRBJ2-1; the table's D call, TRBD2, was not checked against the DNA. TRBV21-1 is flagged as a pseudogene. The CDR3 loop spans 14 amino acids.

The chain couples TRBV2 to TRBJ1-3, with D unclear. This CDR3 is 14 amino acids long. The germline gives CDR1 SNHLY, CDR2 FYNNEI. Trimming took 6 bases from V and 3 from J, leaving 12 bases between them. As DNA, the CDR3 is TGTGCCAGCAGCGCTCTTCGGGGTGGAAACACCATATATTTT. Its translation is CASSALRGGNTIYF.

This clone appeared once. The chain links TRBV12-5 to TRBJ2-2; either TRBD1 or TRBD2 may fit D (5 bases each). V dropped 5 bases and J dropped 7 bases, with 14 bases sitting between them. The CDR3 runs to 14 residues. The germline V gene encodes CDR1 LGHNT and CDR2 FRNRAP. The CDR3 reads CASGPSGLGGELFF. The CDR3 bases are TGTGCTAGTGGTCCGTCGGGGCTGGGCGGGGAGCTGTTTTTT.

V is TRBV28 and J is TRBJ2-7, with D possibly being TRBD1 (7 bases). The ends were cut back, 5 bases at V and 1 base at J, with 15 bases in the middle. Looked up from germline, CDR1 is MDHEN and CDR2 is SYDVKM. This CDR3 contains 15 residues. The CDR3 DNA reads TGTGCCAGCAGTGTCCCAGGGGGGTCATCCTACGAGCAGTACTTC. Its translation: CASSVPGGSSYEQYF.